A selection of T cell receptor beta chains follows, all from one sample in a study of blood T cell repertoires in COVID-19. The data were produced by immunoSEQ multiplex PCR, yet TCRdb's version contains in-frame clones alone and is incomplete. The sample has roughly 120,000 clones; around nine tenths are singletons. Material: peripheral blood. These receptors were obtained from a man aged 60 to 69 with COVID-19, enrolled during active disease. Each CDR3 is given with its conserved first and last residue. D genes are given only for firm matches. Rows give clone size only sometimes, using once, few, many, or a class for an expanded clone.

V: TRBV6-5
size: -
D: -
J: TRBJ2-5
DNA: TGTGCCAGCAGTTCCTGGGGGGGCGCAAACCGAGAGACCCAGTACTTC
CDR3: CASSSWGGANRETQYF

V: TRBV12-3/TRBV12-4
size: once
D: -
J: TRBJ1-1
DNA: TGTGCCAGCCAAAGGGAGGGGGAAGCTTTCTTT
CDR3: CASQREGEAFF

V: TRBV2
size: -
D: -
J: TRBJ1-2
DNA: TGTGCCAGCAGTGGAGTCGACTATGGCTACACCTTC
CDR3: CASSGVDYGYTF

V: TRBV11-3
size: -
D: TRBD2
J: TRBJ2-2
DNA: TGTGCCAGCAGCTGGCTAGCGGGAGAGCCCTTCACCGGGGAGCTGTTTTTT
CDR3: CASSWLAGEPFTGELFF

V: TRBV27
size: once
D: -
J: TRBJ1-2
DNA: TGTGCCAGCAGCCATTCCAACTATGGCTACACCTTC
CDR3: CASSHSNYGYTF

V: TRBV9
size: -
D: TRBD1
J: TRBJ1-2
DNA: TGTGCCAGCAGCCTTACACAGGGGAGTGACTATGGCTACACCTTC
CDR3: CASSLTQGSDYGYTF

V: TRBV12-3/TRBV12-4
size: -
D: -
J: TRBJ2-7
DNA: TGTGCCAGCAGTTTTATTCAGGGAGGCGAGCAGTACTTC
CDR3: CASSFIQGGEQYF

V: TRBV13
size: -
D: TRBD1
J: TRBJ2-2
DNA: TGTGCCAGCAGCGCCCCGACAGGGGGGGACACCGGGGAGCTGTTTTTT
CDR3: CASSAPTGGDTGELFF

V: TRBV11-2
size: -
D: -
J: TRBJ2-1
DNA: TGTGCCAGCAGCTTAGACAGGGTTTCGAACAATGAGCAGTTCTTC
CDR3: CASSLDRVSNNEQFF

V: TRBV27
size: -
D: -
J: TRBJ2-5
DNA: TGTGCCAGCAGTTCCAGCCAAGAGACCCAGTACTTC
CDR3: CASSSSQETQYF

V: TRBV11-1
size: -
D: TRBD1
J: TRBJ2-1
DNA: TGTGCCAGCAGCCGACAGGGGGCTTGGGCAAATGAGCAGTTCTTC
CDR3: CASSRQGAWANEQFF

V: TRBV6-5
size: -
D: TRBD1
J: TRBJ1-5
DNA: TGTGCCAGTGGACAGGGAGGCAATCAGCCCCAGCATTTT
CDR3: CASGQGGNQPQHF

V: TRBV7-3
size: -
D: -
J: TRBJ2-1
DNA: TGTGCCAGCAGCTTAACGGGACAATGGGACAATGAGCAGTTCTTC
CDR3: CASSLTGQWDNEQFF

V: TRBV7-8
size: few
D: TRBD1
J: TRBJ2-7
DNA: TGTGCCAGCAGCTTACGACAGGGATGGTCCTACGAGCAGTACTTC
CDR3: CASSLRQGWSYEQYF

V: TRBV10-1
size: few
D: TRBD2
J: TRBJ2-7
DNA: TGCGCCAGCAGTGCGGGACTAGCGGAGTCCTACGAGCAGTACTTC
CDR3: CASSAGLAESYEQYF

V: TRBV6-5
size: once
D: TRBD1
J: TRBJ2-5
DNA: TGTGCCAGCAGTCCACCGGGACAGGGGACCGAGACCCAGTACTTC
CDR3: CASSPPGQGTETQYF

V: TRBV28
size: -
D: -
J: TRBJ1-2
DNA: TGTGCCAGCAGTTTAGGGTTCAGGGGAGATGGCTACACCTTC
CDR3: CASSLGFRGDGYTF

V: TRBV3-1/TRBV3-2
size: -
D: TRBD1
J: TRBJ2-5
DNA: TGTGCCAGCAGCGAACAGGGGTTTGAGACCCAGTACTTC
CDR3: CASSEQGFETQYF

V: TRBV11-2
size: -
D: -
J: TRBJ1-2
DNA: TGTGCCAGCAGCTTAGATCCGACAGGTTCTAACTATGGCTACACCTTC
CDR3: CASSLDPTGSNYGYTF

V: TRBV6-2/TRBV6-3
size: -
D: TRBD2
J: TRBJ2-5
DNA: TGTGCCAGCAGTTTGACTAGCGGGAGCCAAGAGACCCAGTACTTC
CDR3: CASSLTSGSQETQYF

V: TRBV7-9
size: once
D: TRBD1
J: TRBJ2-6
DNA: TGTGCCAGCAGCTCCGAATACGGTCGACAGGGATCTGGGGCCAACGTCCTGACTTTC
CDR3: CASSSEYGRQGSGANVLTF

V: TRBV19
size: -
D: -
J: TRBJ1-1
DNA: TGTGCCAGTAGTATTAGAGGTGACACTGAAGCTTTCTTT
CDR3: CASSIRGDTEAFF

V: TRBV11-2
size: -
D: -
J: TRBJ2-1
DNA: TGTGCCAGCAGCTTAGTTAGCGGAGGGAGATACAATGAGCAGTTCTTC
CDR3: CASSLVSGGRYNEQFF

V: TRBV6-4
size: -
D: -
J: TRBJ1-2
DNA: TGTGCCAGCAGGAAACAGGTGTATAACTATGGCTACACCTTC
CDR3: CASRKQVYNYGYTF

V: TRBV7-9
size: -
D: -
J: TRBJ1-3
DNA: TGTGCCAGCAGCGCCCCCTTACGGTCCTCTGGAAACACCATATATTTT
CDR3: CASSAPLRSSGNTIYF

V: TRBV3-1/TRBV3-2
size: few
D: TRBD2
J: TRBJ2-2
DNA: TGTGCCAGCAGCCAGCGGGAGACGACCGGGGAGCTGTTTTTT
CDR3: CASSQRETTGELFF

V: TRBV2
size: once
D: TRBD2
J: TRBJ2-7
DNA: TGTGCCAGCAGAATTACCGGGACTAGTTACGAGCAGTACTTC
CDR3: CASRITGTSYEQYF